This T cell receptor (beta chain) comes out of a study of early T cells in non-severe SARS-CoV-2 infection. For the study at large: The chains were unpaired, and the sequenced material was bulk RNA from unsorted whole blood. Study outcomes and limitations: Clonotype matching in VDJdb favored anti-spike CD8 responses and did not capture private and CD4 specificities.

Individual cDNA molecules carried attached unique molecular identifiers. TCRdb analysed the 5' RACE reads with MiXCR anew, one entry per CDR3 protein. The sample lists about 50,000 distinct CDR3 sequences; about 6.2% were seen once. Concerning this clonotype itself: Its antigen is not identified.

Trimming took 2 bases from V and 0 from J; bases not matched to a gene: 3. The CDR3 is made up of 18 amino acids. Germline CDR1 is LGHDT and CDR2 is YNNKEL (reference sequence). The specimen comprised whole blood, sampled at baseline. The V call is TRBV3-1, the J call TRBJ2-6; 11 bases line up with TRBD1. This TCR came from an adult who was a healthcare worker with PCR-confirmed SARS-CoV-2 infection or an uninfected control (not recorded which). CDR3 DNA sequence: TGTGCCAGCAGCCAACGGACAGGGGGCACCTCTGGGGCCAACGTCCTGACTTTC. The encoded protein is CASSQRTGGTSGANVLTF.